One sample yielded the 25 T cell receptor beta chains listed below, sequenced in a study of cytomegalovirus exposure and HLA in healthy donors. It was with 60 Vbeta and 13 Jbeta primers that the PCR ran. The method was immunoSEQ multiplex PCR; TCRdb's version includes in-frame clones alone and lacks a portion of them. This sample has about 140,000 clones, with roughly three quarters found just once. What was sequenced was PBMCs. These receptor sequences come from a female donor in good health and CMV-seronegative.

The genes are TRBV6-1 and TRBJ1-2; no reliable D call. Germline values: CDR1 MNHNS, CDR2 SASEGT. The CDR3 runs 13 residues. V lost 0 bases, J lost 4 bases, and 6 bases lay in between. This chain's CDR3 is CASSEAIGYGYTF. Written as DNA, the CDR3 is TGTGCCAGCAGTGAAGCGATCGGCTATGGCTACACCTTC.

This clone occurred many times. CDR3 bases: TGTGCCAGCAGTGAATGGACTAGCGGGCTATACAATGAGCAGTTCTTC. Translating gives CASSEWTSGLYNEQFF. This chain connects TRBV6-1 to TRBJ2-1; 11 bases map to TRBD2. Germline values: CDR1 MNHNS, CDR2 SASEGT. The ends lost 2 bases at V and 4 bases at J; junction bases unmatched: 4. The CDR3 is made up of 16 amino acids.

As DNA, the CDR3 is TGTGCCATCAGAGCCGGGAGCTATGGCTACACCTTC. It specifies CAIRAGSYGYTF. The chain couples TRBV10-3 to TRBJ1-2, with D hard to call. V dropped 6 bases and J dropped 4 bases, with 9 bases sitting between them. The CDR3 totals 12 residues. Germline V gives CDR1 ENHRY, CDR2 SYGVKD.

The chain joins TRBV19 to TRBJ2-1; 10 bases map to TRBD2. This CDR3 has 16 amino acids. The germline gives CDR1 LNHDA, CDR2 SQIVND (reference sequence). With V trimmed by 4 bases and J by 4 bases, 7 bases remained unmatched. The CDR3 protein is CASSRGIAGGYNEQFF. The CDR3, as DNA: TGTGCCAGTAGTAGAGGGATAGCGGGGGGTTACAATGAGCAGTTCTTC.

In its sample, this clone was seen a few times. The chain recombines TRBV5-6 with TRBJ1-1; 7 nucleotides line up with TRBD1. CDR3 length: 14 amino acids. Germline values: CDR1 SGHDT, CDR2 YYEEEE. The V and J ends lost 0 bases and 9 bases, in that order; junction bases with no gene match: 8. CDR3 residues: CASSLAHGTAQAFF. DNA for the CDR3: TGTGCCAGCAGCTTGGCCCACGGGACAGCACAAGCTTTCTTT.

The chain is built from TRBV28 and TRBJ1-1; TRBD1 is a possible D gene (5 bases). Germline V CDR1 and CDR2: MDHEN, SYDVKM. V lost 4 bases to trimming and J lost 1 base, with 22 bases between them. There are 18 residues in the CDR3. Here the CDR3 reads CASSYLGGGRSWNTEAFF. The CDR3, as DNA: TGTGCCAGCAGTTATTTGGGGGGAGGCCGATCGTGGAACACTGAAGCTTTCTTT.

The chain is built from TRBV5-4 and TRBJ2-3, with D uncertain. This CDR3 has 13 amino acids. Trimming left V 4 bases short and J 6 bases short, with 12 bases between. Germline V gives CDR1 SGHNT, CDR2 YYREEE (reference sequence). CDR3 in DNA: TGTGCCAGCAGCCGACTGGAATGGGATACGCAGTATTTT. It specifies CASSRLEWDTQYF.

This chain joins TRBV6-6 and TRBJ2-7; the D gene is possibly TRBD1 (5 bases). Germline V lookup: CDR1 MNHNY, CDR2 SVGAGI (reference sequence). The CDR3 sequence is 16 residues long. Trimming left V 4 bases short and J 0 bases short, with 16 bases between. This chain's CDR3 is CASSFSSNRSSYEQYF. In DNA, the CDR3 is TGTGCCAGCAGTTTTTCATCCAACAGGAGCTCCTACGAGCAGTACTTC.

The sample holds one count of this clone. V gene TRBV5-1 combines with J gene TRBJ2-7, with 11 bases that match TRBD2. CDR3 length: 15 residues. V shed 3 bases, J shed 6 bases, and the junction held 8 bases outside the gene matches. In germline, CDR1 is SGHRS, CDR2 YFSETQ. The CDR3: CASSSLAGGRGEQYF. CDR3 nucleotide sequence: TGCGCCAGCAGCTCCTTAGCGGGAGGGCGAGGCGAGCAGTACTTC.

The chain couples TRBV5-1 to TRBJ2-7; D might be TRBD1 (6 bases). CDR1 and CDR2 from the germline V gene are SGHRS and YFSETQ. The CDR3 covers 12 residues. V gave up 8 bases and J gave up 0 bases, with 9 bases separating them. CDR3 in amino acids: CASEGDSYEQYF. The CDR3 DNA reads TGCGCCAGTGAGGGGGACTCCTACGAGCAGTACTTC.

CDR3 bases: TGCGCCATGGAGAGGACTAGCGGATTTCAGGAGACCCAGTACTTC. Translated, it gives CAMERTSGFQETQYF. The rearrangement uses TRBV5-1 and TRBJ2-5; 10 bases line up with TRBD2. The germline CDR1 and CDR2 sequences are SGHRS and YFSETQ. The J segment lost 5 bases and the V segment lost 9 bases, leaving 13 bases of the junction unmatched. The CDR3 length is 15 residues.

The chain carries TRBV15 and TRBJ2-3; D gene uncertain. Trimming took off 0 bases at V and 0 bases at J, with 4 bases between the two ends. The CDR3 contains 14 residues. Germline-derived CDR1 and CDR2 are LNHNV and YYDKDF (reference sequence). The CDR3 nucleotides read TGTGCCACCAGCAGAGATGGCAGCACAGATACGCAGTATTTT. It codes for CATSRDGSTDTQYF. The whole variable domain, remainder taken from reference TRBV15 and TRBJ2-3, is DAMVIQNPRYQVTQFGKPVTLSCSQTLNHNVMYWYQQKSSQAPKLLFHYYDKDFNNEADTPDNFQSRRPNTSFCFLDIRSPGLGDTAMYLCATSRDGSTDTQYFGPGTRLTVL.

The gene calls are TRBV28 and TRBJ1-5, with TRBD1 identical over 7 bases. The CDR3 sequence is 17 residues long. J lost 0 bases, V lost 4 bases, and 9 bases had no gene match. The germline V gene has CDR1 MDHEN and CDR2 SYDVKM. Here the CDR3 DNA reads TGTGCCAGCAGTTGGGTTGGGACAGCAATTAGCAATCAGCCCCAGCATTTT. Translation: CASSWVGTAISNQPQHF.

This chain joins TRBV27 and TRBJ2-7; D possibly corresponds to TRBD1 (5 bases). V gave up 6 bases and J gave up 3 bases, with 12 bases separating them. The germline CDR1 and CDR2 sequences are MNHEY and SMNVEV (reference sequence). The CDR3 runs to 13 residues. DNA of the CDR3: TGTGCCAGCAGCCCAGGGTACGGCTACGAGCAGTACTTC. Protein sequence: CASSPGYGYEQYF.

The chain carries TRBV7-6 and TRBJ2-7, with D possibly being TRBD2 (7 bases). V shed 1 base and J shed 6 bases, with 16 bases lying between them. The germline V gene has CDR1 SGHVS and CDR2 FNYEAQ. The CDR3 sequence is 15 residues long. The CDR3 is CASSLVARGPVEQYF. In nucleotides, the CDR3 is TGTGCCAGCAGCTTAGTTGCGCGGGGGCCAGTCGAGCAGTACTTC.

The gene calls are TRBV6-5 and TRBJ2-5; perhaps TRBD2 as D (5 bases). The germline V gene has CDR1 MNHEY and CDR2 SVGAGI. The CDR3 extends over 16 amino acids. V was shortened by 0 bases and J by 0 bases, with 11 bases between the two germline ends. CDR3 nucleotides: TGTGCCAGCAGTTACTCGCAGCGGCTGTACCAAGAGACCCAGTACTTC. Protein sequence: CASSYSQRLYQETQYF.

The chain couples TRBV28 to TRBJ2-1; 7 bases match TRBD2. The CDR3 is 12 amino acids. The V and J ends lost 7 bases and 12 bases, in that order; junction bases with no gene match: 9. Germline V gene data show CDR1 as MDHEN and CDR2 as SYDVKM. The DNA for the CDR3 is TGTGCCAGCAATCAACTACTAGCGCGGCAGTTCTTC. Its protein is CASNQLLARQFF.

The chain recombines TRBV20-1 with TRBJ1-1, with D perhaps matching TRBD1 (5 bases). V lost 0 bases and J 12 bases, leaving 11 bases between the germline ends. Germline assignment: CDR1 DFQATT and CDR2 SNEGSKA (reference sequence). The CDR3 runs to 11 residues. For the CDR3, the DNA is TGCAGTGCTAGAGACACAGGTGAGACTTTCTTT. This sequence encodes CSARDTGETFF.

The chain carries TRBV6-1 and TRBJ1-5; the D gene is possibly TRBD1 (6 bases). The CDR3 is 13 residues long. V dropped 8 bases and J dropped 0 bases, with 8 bases sitting between them. The germline V gene encodes CDR1 MNHNS and CDR2 SASEGT. The CDR3 sequence is CASWGHSNQPQHF. Here the CDR3 DNA reads TGTGCCAGCTGGGGGCATAGCAATCAGCCCCAGCATTTT.

The CDR3 coding sequence is TGTGCCAGTACAAATCAGGGGGCGGTGGGATATGGCTACACCTTC. Translation: CASTNQGAVGYGYTF. V usage is TRBV19 and J usage is TRBJ1-2, with 8 positions matching TRBD1. The CDR3 totals 15 residues. Germline CDR1 is LNHDA and CDR2 is SQIVND (reference sequence). Trimming at V came to 7 bases and at J to 5 bases, leaving 12 bases not matched to a gene.

The rearrangement uses TRBV28 and TRBJ2-6, with 10 bases identical to TRBD2. This CDR3 comprises 18 residues. With 3 bases clipped from V and 2 bases from J, the junction kept 7 bases outside the gene matches. CDR1 and CDR2 (germline): MDHEN, SYDVKM. Here the CDR3 DNA reads TGTGCCAGCAGTTTGTCTGGGCTAGCGGGAGCTGGGGCCAACGTCCTGACTTTC. As protein: CASSLSGLAGAGANVLTF.

The gene calls are TRBV10-2 and TRBJ2-4; D perhaps matches TRBD1 (6 bases). Trimming took off 4 bases at V and 1 base at J, with 17 bases between the two ends. Germline CDR1 WSHSY, CDR2 SAAADI. This CDR3 spans 17 amino acids. The CDR3 loop reads CASSAIQGVVAKNIQYF. The DNA for the CDR3 is TGCGCCAGCAGTGCGATACAGGGAGTGGTTGCCAAAAACATTCAGTACTTC.

The chain is built from TRBV28 and TRBJ2-1, with 15 bases aligning to TRBD2. The germline gives CDR1 MDHEN, CDR2 SYDVKM. This CDR3 comprises 18 residues. The V gene end was trimmed by 5 bases and the J gene end by 0 bases; junction bases not matched to a gene: 5. The DNA for the CDR3 is TGTGCCAGCAGTCCAGGACTAGCGGGGGGGACCTCCTACAATGAGCAGTTCTTC. It is translated as CASSPGLAGGTSYNEQFF. Full variable domain (missing parts from reference TRBV28 and TRBJ2-1): DVKVTQSSRYLVKRTGEKVFLECVQDMDHENMFWYRQDPGLGLRLIYFSYDVKMKEKGDIPEGYSVSREKKERFSLILESASTNQTSMYLCASSPGLAGGTSYNEQFFGPGTRLTVL.

The chain carries TRBV28 and TRBJ2-3; maybe TRBD2 (5 bases). The ends were cut back, 10 bases at V and 1 base at J, with 12 bases in the middle. This CDR3 spans 13 amino acids. Germline lookup yields CDR1 MDHEN and CDR2 SYDVKM. The CDR3: CATRAIGTDTQYF. The CDR3 DNA follows: TGTGCCACGAGGGCTATTGGCACAGATACGCAGTATTTT.

The rearrangement links TRBV4-3 to TRBJ1-4; the match to TRBD1 covers 10 bases. J gave up 7 bases and V 3 bases, and 8 bases lay outside the gene matches. The CDR3 sequence is 16 residues long. CDR1 and CDR2 (germline): LGHNA, YSLEER. CDR3 residues: CASSQETGQGSEKLFF. CDR3 sequence (DNA): TGCGCCAGCAGCCAGGAAACGGGACAGGGGTCTGAAAAACTGTTTTTT.